Below, 18 T cell receptor beta chains from the same sample are listed, as sequenced in a study of cytomegalovirus exposure and HLA in healthy donors. In the PCR, 60 Vbeta and 13 Jbeta primers were used. Data came from immunoSEQ multiplex PCR; TCRdb stores just in-frame clones and leaves some out. The table records over 200,000 clones, roughly 79% of them present only once. The specimen was PBMCs. The receptors come from a woman in her thirties or forties in good health and CMV-seronegative.

The rearrangement links TRBV6-5 to TRBJ2-7; 7 bases fit TRBD1. This CDR3 region has 14 residues. V shed 4 bases and J 3 bases; nucleotides not matched to a gene: 6. CDR1 and CDR2 (germline): MNHEY, SVGAGI. In DNA, the CDR3 is TGTGCCAGCAGTTTCCGGGACAGATTCTACGAGCAGTACTTC. It codes for CASSFRDRFYEQYF.

The chain recombines TRBV5-1 with TRBJ1-2; TRBD1 might be the D (5 bases). The ends were cut back, 0 bases at V and 4 bases at J, with 22 bases in the middle. CDR3 length equals 18 residues. Per the germline V gene, CDR1 is SGHRS and CDR2 is YFSETQ. The CDR3 DNA follows: TGCGCCAGCAGCTTGGCCCCTGCAGGGCCCAAAGTGAGCTATGGCTACACCTTC. This translates into CASSLAPAGPKVSYGYTF. Full variable domain (remainder filled in from reference TRBV5-1 and TRBJ1-2): KAGVTQTPRYLIKTRGQQVTLSCSPISGHRSVSWYQQTPGQGLQFLFEYFSETQRNKGNFPGRFSGRQFSNSRSEMNVSTLELGDSALYLCASSLAPAGPKVSYGYTFGSGTRLTVV.

This clone was seen once. The chain uses TRBV6-5 and TRBJ2-7; 8 bases are shared with TRBD1. The trim removed 1 base at V and 5 bases at J, leaving 7 bases unmatched. This CDR3 spans 15 amino acids. Germline values: CDR1 MNHEY, CDR2 SVGAGI. CDR3 protein: CASSYWAGQGHEQYF. The CDR3 nucleotides read TGTGCCAGCAGTTACTGGGCAGGACAGGGCCACGAGCAGTACTTC.

This clone was counted a few times. The chain has TRBV11-2 and TRBJ2-7; the match to TRBD2 covers 15 bases. After removal of 4 bases from V and 0 bases from J, the junction contained 10 bases not matched to a gene. This CDR3 is built from 19 residues. CDR1 and CDR2 (germline): SGHAT, FQNNGV. CDR3 bases: TGTGCCAGCAGCTCCCGGGGGGGACTAGCGGGGGGAAGCTCCTACGAGCAGTACTTC. It translates to CASSSRGGLAGGSSYEQYF. The complete variable domain, with remaining parts taken from reference TRBV11-2 and TRBJ2-7, reads EAGVAQSPRYKIIEKRQSVAFWCNPISGHATLYWYQQILGQGPKLLIQFQNNGVVDDSQLPKDRFSAERLKGVDSTLKIQPAKLEDSAVYLCASSSRGGLAGGSSYEQYFGPGTRLTVT.

This chain joins TRBV9 and TRBJ1-1, with D possibly being TRBD1 (6 bases). CDR1 SGDLS and CDR2 YYNGEE come from the germline V gene. V was shortened by 0 bases and J by 4 bases, with 16 bases between the two germline ends. The CDR3 loop spans 16 amino acids. The CDR3 spells CASSVVTGGGATEAFF. CDR3 bases: TGTGCCAGCAGCGTAGTGACAGGCGGTGGGGCCACTGAAGCTTTCTTT.

J is TRBJ2-2 and V is TRBV9, with TRBD1 matching over 9 bases. V trimming: 0 bases; J trimming: 3 bases; junction bases outside the gene matches: 6. The CDR3 runs to 17 residues. Germline CDR1 is SGDLS and CDR2 is YYNGEE. CDR3 in amino acids: CASSVEGTGGYTGELFF. The CDR3 DNA reads TGTGCCAGCAGCGTAGAAGGCACAGGGGGCTACACCGGGGAGCTGTTTTTT.

This chain connects TRBV2 to TRBJ2-5, with D perhaps TRBD1 (5 bases). Germline V gene sequence: CDR1 SNHLY, CDR2 FYNNEI. V was shortened by 2 bases and J by 2 bases, with 15 bases between the two germline ends. The CDR3 length is 16 residues. The CDR3 sequence is CASSENLGAAQETQYF. The CDR3 DNA reads TGTGCCAGCAGTGAAAACCTAGGGGCGGCTCAAGAGACCCAGTACTTC.

This chain links TRBV19 with TRBJ2-1; 7 bases align to TRBD1. Germline V lookup: CDR1 LNHDA, CDR2 SQIVND (reference sequence). This CDR3 has 13 residues. The junction had 6 bases not matched to a gene; V was cut back by 1 base and J by 12 bases. The DNA of the CDR3 is TGTGCCAGTAGTATAGTAGACAGGGCGGGGCAGTTCTTC. As protein: CASSIVDRAGQFF.

This clone was detected only once. The chain employs TRBV7-9 and TRBJ2-7; 9 bases fit TRBD1. This CDR3 has 15 amino acids. V lost 2 bases, J lost 3 bases, and 5 bases stayed unmatched. The germline CDR1 and CDR2 sequences are SEHNR and FQNEAQ (reference sequence). For the CDR3, the DNA is TGTGCCAGCAGCTTATCCCTGGACAGGGGCTACGAGCAGTACTTC. This sequence encodes CASSLSLDRGYEQYF. Together with reference TRBV7-9 and TRBJ2-7, the CDR3 gives the full variable domain: DTGVSQNPRHKITKRGQNVTFRCDPISEHNRLYWYRQTLGQGPEFLTYFQNEAQLEKSRLLSDRFSAERPKGSFSTLEIQRTEQGDSAMYLCASSLSLDRGYEQYFGPGTRLTVT.

The chain employs TRBV10-3 and TRBJ2-7, with 11 nucleotides matching TRBD1. The CDR3 covers 17 residues. With V trimmed by 0 bases and J by 0 bases, 4 bases remained unmatched. Germline CDR1 reads ENHRY; CDR2 reads SYGVKD. CDR3 sequence reads: CAISESVGQGDSYEQYF. CDR3 nucleotide sequence: TGTGCCATCAGTGAGTCAGTGGGACAGGGGGACTCCTACGAGCAGTACTTC.

This clone is a singleton in its sample. Germline is not matched at one junction end, which may reflect a read error. The V call is TRBV4-1, the J call TRBJ1-3; D not resolved. The CDR3 length is 15 residues. From germline, CDR1 is MGHRA and CDR2 YSYEKL. The CDR3 DNA reads TGCGCCAGCAGCCAAGATACAGCCTCTGGAAGCACCATATATTTT. This gives the protein CASSQDTASGSTIYF.

The gene calls are TRBV11-1 and TRBJ2-5; TRBD2 aligns across 10 bases. From germline, CDR1 is SGHAT and CDR2 FQDESV (reference sequence). V lost 4 bases and J lost 3; bases outside the gene matches: 5. This CDR3 is 15 amino acids long. This chain's CDR3 is CASSSGLAKKETQYF. DNA of the CDR3: TGTGCCAGCAGCTCGGGACTAGCGAAAAAAGAGACCCAGTACTTC.

The chain combines TRBV30 with TRBJ1-2; D remains unclear. This CDR3 is 13 amino acids long. CDR1 is GTSNPN, CDR2 SVGIG, per germline (reference sequence). V lost 3 bases, J lost 6 bases, and 14 bases lay in between. CDR3 bases: TGTGCCTGGAGCCCCAGGACTTTTCATGGCTACACCTTC. It yields the protein CAWSPRTFHGYTF.

The chain is built from TRBV7-6 and TRBJ1-1, with D possibly being TRBD1 (5 bases). The CDR3 length is 14 residues. V lost 1 base and J lost 4, with 10 bases in between. Germline values: CDR1 SGHVS, CDR2 FNYEAQ. This CDR3 is CASSLGRAGTEAFF. The CDR3 DNA sequence: TGTGCCAGCAGCTTAGGCAGGGCAGGCACTGAAGCTTTCTTT. The full variable domain, with the rest looked up from reference TRBV7-6 and TRBJ1-1, is GAGVSQSPRYKVTKRGQDVALRCDPISGHVSLYWYRQALGQGPEFLTYFNYEAQQDKSGLPNDRFSAERPEGSISTLTIQRTEQRDSAMYRCASSLGRAGTEAFFGQGTRLTVV.

The V gene is TRBV7-9, the J gene TRBJ2-3, with D possibly matching TRBD2 (6 bases). Germline V CDR1 and CDR2: SEHNR, FQNEAQ (reference sequence). V was clipped by 5 bases and J by 5 bases, with 20 bases between them. The CDR3 sequence is 16 residues long. CDR3 in DNA: TGTGCCAGCAGCCCATATGGCGGACTACGGGGAGATACGCAGTATTTT. Translating gives CASSPYGGLRGDTQYF. The variable domain in full, with the rest retrieved from reference TRBV7-9 and TRBJ2-3, is DTGVSQNPRHKITKRGQNVTFRCDPISEHNRLYWYRQTLGQGPEFLTYFQNEAQLEKSRLLSDRFSAERPKGSFSTLEIQRTEQGDSAMYLCASSPYGGLRGDTQYFGPGTRLTVL.

This clone was picked up one time. The V gene is TRBV28, the J gene TRBJ1-5; tentative D call: TRBD1 (6 bases). CDR1 MDHEN and CDR2 SYDVKM come from the germline V gene. The CDR3 is 14 amino acids. The germline V and J ends were trimmed by 1 base and 5 bases, with 9 bases remaining between them. In DNA, the CDR3 is TGTGCCAGCAGTTTATTGACAGGTTATCAGCCCCAGCATTTT. This codes for CASSLLTGYQPQHF. Using reference TRBV28 and TRBJ1-5 for the parts outside the CDR3, the full variable domain is DVKVTQSSRYLVKRTGEKVFLECVQDMDHENMFWYRQDPGLGLRLIYFSYDVKMKEKGDIPEGYSVSREKKERFSLILESASTNQTSMYLCASSLLTGYQPQHFGDGTRLSIL.

The rearrangement joins TRBV7-9 to TRBJ2-7; D is undetermined. Per the germline V gene, CDR1 is SEHNR and CDR2 is FQNEAQ (reference sequence). This CDR3 spans 14 amino acids. V shed 8 bases and J shed 0 bases, with 14 bases lying between them. The CDR3 protein is CASASQASSYEQYF. DNA of the CDR3: TGTGCCAGCGCTTCCCAGGCCTCCTCCTACGAGCAGTACTTC.

The chain combines TRBV27 with TRBJ2-7; TRBD1 matches 7 bases. Per germline, CDR1 MNHEY and CDR2 SMNVEV (reference sequence). The CDR3 covers 15 residues. Trimming at V came to 2 bases and at J to 2 bases, leaving 6 bases not matched to a gene. The CDR3 sequence is CASSLKWDSTYEQYF. CDR3 bases: TGTGCCAGCAGTTTAAAGTGGGACAGCACCTACGAGCAGTACTTC.